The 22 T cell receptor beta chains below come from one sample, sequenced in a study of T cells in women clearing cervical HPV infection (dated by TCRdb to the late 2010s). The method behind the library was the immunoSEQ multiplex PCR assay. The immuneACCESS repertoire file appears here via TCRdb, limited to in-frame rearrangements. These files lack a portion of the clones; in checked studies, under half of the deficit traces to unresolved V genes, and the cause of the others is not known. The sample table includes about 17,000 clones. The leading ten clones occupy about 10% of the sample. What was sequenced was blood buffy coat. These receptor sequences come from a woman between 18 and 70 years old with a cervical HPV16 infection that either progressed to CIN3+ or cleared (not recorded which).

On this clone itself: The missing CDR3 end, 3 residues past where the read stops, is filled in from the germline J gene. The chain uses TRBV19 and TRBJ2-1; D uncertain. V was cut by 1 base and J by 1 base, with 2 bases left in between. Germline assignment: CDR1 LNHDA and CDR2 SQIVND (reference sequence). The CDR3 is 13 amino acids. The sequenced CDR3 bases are TGTGCCAGTAGTATAGCGTCCTACAATGAG. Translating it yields CASSIASYNE. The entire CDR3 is CASSIASYNEQFF.

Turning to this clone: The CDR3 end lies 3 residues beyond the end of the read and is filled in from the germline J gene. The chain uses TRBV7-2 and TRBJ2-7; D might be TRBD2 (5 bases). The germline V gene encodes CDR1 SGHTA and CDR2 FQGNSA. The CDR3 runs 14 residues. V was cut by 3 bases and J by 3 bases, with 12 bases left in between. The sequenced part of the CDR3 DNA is TGTGCCAGCAGCTTTGGTCCCGGGGACTACGAG. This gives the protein CASSFGPGDYE. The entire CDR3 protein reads CASSFGPGDYEQYF.

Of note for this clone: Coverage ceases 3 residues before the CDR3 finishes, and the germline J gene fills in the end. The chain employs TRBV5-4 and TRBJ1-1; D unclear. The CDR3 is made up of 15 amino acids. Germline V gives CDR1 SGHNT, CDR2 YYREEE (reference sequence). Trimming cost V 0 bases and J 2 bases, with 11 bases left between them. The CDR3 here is CASSLDGEGNTEAFF. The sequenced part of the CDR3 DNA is TGTGCCAGCAGCTTGGACGGGGAGGGAAACACTGAA.

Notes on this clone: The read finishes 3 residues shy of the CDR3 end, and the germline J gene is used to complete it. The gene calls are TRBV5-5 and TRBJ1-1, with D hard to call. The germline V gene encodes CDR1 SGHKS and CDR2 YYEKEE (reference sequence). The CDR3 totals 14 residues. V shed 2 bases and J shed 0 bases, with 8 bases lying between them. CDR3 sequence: CASSLRVMNTEAFF. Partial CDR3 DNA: TGTGCCAGCAGCTTACGGGTCATGAACACTGAA.

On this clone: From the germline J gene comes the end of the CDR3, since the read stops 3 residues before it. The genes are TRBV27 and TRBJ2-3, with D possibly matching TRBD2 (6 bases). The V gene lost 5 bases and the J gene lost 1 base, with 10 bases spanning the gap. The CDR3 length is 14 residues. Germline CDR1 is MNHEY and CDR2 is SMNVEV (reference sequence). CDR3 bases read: TGTGCCAGCAGTCTAGCTAGCGGCACAGATACG. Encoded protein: CASSLASGTDT. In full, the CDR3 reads CASSLASGTDTQYF.

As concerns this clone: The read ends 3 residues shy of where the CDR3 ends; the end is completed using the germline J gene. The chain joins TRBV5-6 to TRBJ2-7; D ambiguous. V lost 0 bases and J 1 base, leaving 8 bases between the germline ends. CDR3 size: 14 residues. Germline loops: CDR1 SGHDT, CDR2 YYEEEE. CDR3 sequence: CASSLEYASYEQYF. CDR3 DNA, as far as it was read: TGTGCCAGCAGCTTGGAGTACGCGTCCTACGAG.

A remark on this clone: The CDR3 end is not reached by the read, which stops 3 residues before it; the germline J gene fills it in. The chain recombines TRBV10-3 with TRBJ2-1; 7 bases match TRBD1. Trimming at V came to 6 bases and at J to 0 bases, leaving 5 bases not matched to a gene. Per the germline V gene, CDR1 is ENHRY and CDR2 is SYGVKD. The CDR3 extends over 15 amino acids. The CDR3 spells CAISLGQISYNEQFF. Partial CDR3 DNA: TGTGCCATCAGCCTGGGACAGATCTCCTACAATGAG.

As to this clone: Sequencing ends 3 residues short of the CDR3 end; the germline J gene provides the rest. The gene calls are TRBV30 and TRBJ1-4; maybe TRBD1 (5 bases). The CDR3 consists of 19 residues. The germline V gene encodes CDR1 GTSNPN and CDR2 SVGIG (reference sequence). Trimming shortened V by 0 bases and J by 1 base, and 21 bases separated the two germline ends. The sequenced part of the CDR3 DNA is TGTGCCTGGAGTGTATTTGCCAGGGAGGTGATAAGAACTAATGAAAAA. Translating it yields CAWSVFAREVIRTNEK. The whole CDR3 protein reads CAWSVFAREVIRTNEKLFF.

The CDR3 region is CASSIDSFNQPQHF. The sequenced part of the CDR3 DNA is TGTGCCAGTAGTATAGATTCATTCAATCAGCCC. The V call is TRBV19, the J call TRBJ1-5; D not certain. The read halts 3 residues ahead of the CDR3 end, with the missing end drawn from the germline J gene. Germline loops: CDR1 LNHDA, CDR2 SQIVND (reference sequence). The CDR3 is 14 residues long. Trimming pared 0 bases from V and 3 bases from J, leaving 6 bases between.

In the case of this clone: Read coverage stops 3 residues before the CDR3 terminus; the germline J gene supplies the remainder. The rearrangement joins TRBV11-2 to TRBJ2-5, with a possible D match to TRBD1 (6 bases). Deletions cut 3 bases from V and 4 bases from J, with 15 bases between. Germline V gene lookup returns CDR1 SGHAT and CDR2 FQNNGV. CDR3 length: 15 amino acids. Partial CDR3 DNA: TGTGCCAGCAGCTTCGCGAAACAGGGTGGAGAGACC. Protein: CASSFAKQGGET. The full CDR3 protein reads CASSFAKQGGETQYF. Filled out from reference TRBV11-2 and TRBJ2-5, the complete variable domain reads EAGVAQSPRYKIIEKRQSVAFWCNPISGHATLYWYQQILGQGPKLLIQFQNNGVVDDSQLPKDRFSAERLKGVDSTLKIQPAKLEDSAVYLCASSFAKQGGETQYFGPGTRLLVL.

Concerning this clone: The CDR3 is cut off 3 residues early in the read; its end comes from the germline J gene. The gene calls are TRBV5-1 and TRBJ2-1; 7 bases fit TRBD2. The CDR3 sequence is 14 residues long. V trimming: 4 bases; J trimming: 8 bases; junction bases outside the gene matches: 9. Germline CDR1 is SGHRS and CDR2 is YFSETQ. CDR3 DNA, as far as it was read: TGCGCCAGCAGCACCGGACTAGTAGTCGATGAG. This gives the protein CASSTGLVVDE. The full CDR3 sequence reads CASSTGLVVDEQFF.

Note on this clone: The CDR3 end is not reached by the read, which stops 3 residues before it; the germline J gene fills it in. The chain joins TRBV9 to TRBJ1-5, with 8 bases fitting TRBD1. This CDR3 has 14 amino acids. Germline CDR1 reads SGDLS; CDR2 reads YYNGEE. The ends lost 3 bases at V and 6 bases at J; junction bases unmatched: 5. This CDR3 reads CASSDGQGVQPQHF. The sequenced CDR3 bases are TGTGCCAGCAGCGACGGACAGGGTGTTCAGCCC.

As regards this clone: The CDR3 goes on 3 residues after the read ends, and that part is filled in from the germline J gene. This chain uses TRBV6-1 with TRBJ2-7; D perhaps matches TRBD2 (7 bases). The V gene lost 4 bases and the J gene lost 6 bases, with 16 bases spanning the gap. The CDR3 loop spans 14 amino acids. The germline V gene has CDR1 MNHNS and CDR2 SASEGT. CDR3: CASSAQRGGLEQYF. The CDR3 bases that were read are TGTGCCAGCAGTGCCCAGAGGGGGGGGCTCGAG.

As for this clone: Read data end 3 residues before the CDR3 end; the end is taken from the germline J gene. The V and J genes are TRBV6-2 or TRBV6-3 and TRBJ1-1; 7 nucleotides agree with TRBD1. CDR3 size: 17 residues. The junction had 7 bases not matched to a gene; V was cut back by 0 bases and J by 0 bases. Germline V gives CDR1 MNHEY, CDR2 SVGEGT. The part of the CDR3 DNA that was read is TGTGCCAGCAGTTACTCGACAGGGAACCTGATGAACACTGAA. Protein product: CASSYSTGNLMNTE. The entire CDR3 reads CASSYSTGNLMNTEAFF.

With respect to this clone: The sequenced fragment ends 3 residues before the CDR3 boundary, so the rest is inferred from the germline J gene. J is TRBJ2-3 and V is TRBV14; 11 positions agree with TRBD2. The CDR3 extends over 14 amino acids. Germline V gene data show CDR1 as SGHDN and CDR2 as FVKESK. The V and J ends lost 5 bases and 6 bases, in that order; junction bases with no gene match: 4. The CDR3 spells CASSEGLAADTQYF. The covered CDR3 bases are TGTGCCAGCAGCGAGGGACTAGCGGCTGATACG.

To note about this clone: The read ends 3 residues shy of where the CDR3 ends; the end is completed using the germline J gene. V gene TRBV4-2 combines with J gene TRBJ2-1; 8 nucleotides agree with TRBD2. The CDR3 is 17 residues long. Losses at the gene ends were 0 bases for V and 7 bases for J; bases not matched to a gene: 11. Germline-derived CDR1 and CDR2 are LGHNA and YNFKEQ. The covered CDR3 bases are TGTGCCAGCAGCCAAGATCCTACGGGGGGGCCGGGGAATGAG. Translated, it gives CASSQDPTGGPGNE. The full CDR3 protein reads CASSQDPTGGPGNEQFF.

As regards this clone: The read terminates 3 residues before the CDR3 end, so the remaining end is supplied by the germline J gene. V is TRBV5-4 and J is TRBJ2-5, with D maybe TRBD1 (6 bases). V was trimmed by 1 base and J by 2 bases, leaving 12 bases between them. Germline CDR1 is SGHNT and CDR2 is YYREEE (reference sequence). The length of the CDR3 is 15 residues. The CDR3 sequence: CASSLRGGQQETQYF. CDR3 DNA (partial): TGTGCCAGCAGCTTGCGTGGTGGACAGCAAGAGACC.

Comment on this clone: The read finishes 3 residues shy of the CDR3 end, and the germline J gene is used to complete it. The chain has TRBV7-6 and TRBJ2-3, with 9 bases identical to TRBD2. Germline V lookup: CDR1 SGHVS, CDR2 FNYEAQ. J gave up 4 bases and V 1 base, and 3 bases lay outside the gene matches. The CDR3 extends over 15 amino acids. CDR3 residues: CASSLDSGSADTQYF. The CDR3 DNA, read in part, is TGTGCCAGCAGCTTAGATAGCGGGAGCGCAGATACG.

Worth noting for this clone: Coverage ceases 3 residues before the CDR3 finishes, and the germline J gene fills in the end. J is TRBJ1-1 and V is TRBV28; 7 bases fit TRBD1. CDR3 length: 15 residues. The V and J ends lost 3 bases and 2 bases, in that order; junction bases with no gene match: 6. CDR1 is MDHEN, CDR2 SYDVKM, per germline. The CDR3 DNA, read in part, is TGTGCCAGCAGTTTGCCGGGACAGATAAACACTGAA. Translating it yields CASSLPGQINTE. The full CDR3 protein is CASSLPGQINTEAFF.

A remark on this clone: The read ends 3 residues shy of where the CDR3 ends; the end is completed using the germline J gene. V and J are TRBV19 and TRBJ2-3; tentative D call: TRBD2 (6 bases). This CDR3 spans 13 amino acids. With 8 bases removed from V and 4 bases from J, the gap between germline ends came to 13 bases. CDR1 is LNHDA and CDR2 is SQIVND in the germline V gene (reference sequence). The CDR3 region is CASCGTLSDTQYF. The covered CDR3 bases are TGTGCCAGTTGCGGGACTCTGTCAGATACG.

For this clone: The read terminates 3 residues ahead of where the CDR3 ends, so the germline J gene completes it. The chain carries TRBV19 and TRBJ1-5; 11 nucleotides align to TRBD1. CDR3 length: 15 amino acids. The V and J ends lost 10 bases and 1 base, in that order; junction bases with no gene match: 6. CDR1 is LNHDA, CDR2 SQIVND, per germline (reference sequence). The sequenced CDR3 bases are TGTGCCACCAGGACAGGGGGCGCCAGCAATCAGCCC. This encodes CATRTGGASNQP. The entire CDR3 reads CATRTGGASNQPQHF.

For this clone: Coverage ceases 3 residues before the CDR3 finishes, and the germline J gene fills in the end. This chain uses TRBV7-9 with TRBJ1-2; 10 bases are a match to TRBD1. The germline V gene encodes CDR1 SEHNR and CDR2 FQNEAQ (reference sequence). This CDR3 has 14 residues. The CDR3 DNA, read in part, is TGTGCCAGCAGCCCAGCAGGGGACAGGGGAGGC. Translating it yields CASSPAGDRGG. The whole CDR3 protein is CASSPAGDRGGYTF.